This T cell receptor (beta chain) was captured by sequencing in a study of blood T cell repertoires in COVID-19 (dated by TCRdb to the early 2020s). About the investigation overall: Samples covering the acute and convalescent phases of COVID-19 were provided by collaborators in the United States, Italy and Spain. A freely available public database, intended as a resource for researchers studying the immune response to SARS-CoV-2, is where the repertoires were released. HLA class I and class II types, where available, came from metadata supplied by the sample provider rather than from assay-based typing. Samples came from the ongoing ImmuneRACE study (first 160 participants) plus 1,254 subjects from 6 global collaborators. Sample metadata almost always included a de-identified subject ID, COVID-19 status, age in years and sex. The dataset comprised deeply sampled blood TCRbeta repertoires from subjects exposed to, actively infected with, or recovered from COVID-19. The material from the prospective study consisted of cDNA or gDNA derived from T cells, B-cell-depleted T cells, or PBMCs. Broad study findings and their caveats: The amount of clinical and demographic metadata varied by source and participant and was provided uncurated.

At one collaborating source in Seattle, patients were enrolled during active infection and were followed longitudinally through the course of disease. The collaborating institutions used their own protocols to collect whole blood in K2EDTA tubes. For TCRbeta analysis, collaborators shipped samples in one of three forms: frozen whole blood, isolated PBMCs, or DNA extracted from either of those sample types. The immunoSEQ Assay, a bias-controlled multiplex PCR, was used to amplify TCRbeta CDR3 regions from genomic DNA. On the study's bioinformatics: Nucleated cell counts per sample were estimated from amplification of reference gene primers within the assay. Sequence reads were collapsed and filtered to measure the absolute abundance of every unique TCRbeta CDR3 rearrangement. For each sample, productive Simpson clonality was calculated by taking the square root of Simpson's diversity index across productive rearrangements. TCRdb re-hosts the immuneACCESS table, in-frame sequences only. Its copies lack some clones; in the studies checked, an unresolved V gene accounts for under half of them, and the cause for the rest is not known. V and J calls and clone size come straight from that table; D and trimming were deduced from the DNA. The sample has about 76,000 clones on record, approximately 85% of them singletons. Roughly 9.6% of the sample is held by the ten biggest clonotypes.

Remarks on this clone: This receptor's antigen is unknown. Base-call qualities are not available, and no considerably larger clone is one nucleotide away.

Sequencing was done on a sample of peripheral blood. This TCR was sampled from a man aged 50 to 60 with COVID-19, enrolled during active disease.

The DNA is as follows: TGTGCCAGCAGTGAATCTGAGGCAGCTCCTTACGAGCAGTACTTC. This translates into CASSESEAAPYEQYF. The V gene is TRBV25-1 and the J gene is TRBJ2-7, with no confident D gene call. Its CDR3 holds 15 amino acids, cysteine through phenylalanine. Just CDR3 DNA is preserved here, 45 bases in frame from base 1. Looking up the germline V gene yields CDR1 MGHDK and CDR2 SYGVNS. The junction shows trimming of 1 base on V and 4 bases on J, plus 14 bases between the germline ends.